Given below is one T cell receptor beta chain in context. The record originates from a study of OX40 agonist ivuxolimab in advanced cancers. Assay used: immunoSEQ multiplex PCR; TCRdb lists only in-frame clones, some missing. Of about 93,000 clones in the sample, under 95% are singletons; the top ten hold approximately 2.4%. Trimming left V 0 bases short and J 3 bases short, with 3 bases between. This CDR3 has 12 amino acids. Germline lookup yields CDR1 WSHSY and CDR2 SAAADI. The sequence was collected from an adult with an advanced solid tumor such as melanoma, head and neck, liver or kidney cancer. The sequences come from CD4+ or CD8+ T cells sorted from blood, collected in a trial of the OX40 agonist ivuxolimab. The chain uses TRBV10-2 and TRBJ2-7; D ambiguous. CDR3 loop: CASSESYYEQYF. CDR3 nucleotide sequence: TGCGCCAGCAGTGAGTCTTACTACGAGCAGTACTTC.